The TCR beta chain under discussion was sequenced for a study of T cell changes during pregnancy in multiple sclerosis. The protocol was immunoSEQ multiplex PCR, while the TCRdb copy is restricted to in-frame clones and leaves out a portion. The table shows 60,000 to 70,000 clones, with roughly 92% occurring only once. The CDR3 is 15 amino acids. V lost 0 bases and J 5 bases, leaving 13 bases between the germline ends. Germline V gene data show CDR1 as SNHLY and CDR2 as FYNNEI. This clone was picked up one time. Sequencing was performed on peripheral blood, taken in the second trimester of pregnancy. The receptor was derived from a female donor with multiple sclerosis, enrolled in a pregnancy study. The V gene is TRBV2, the J gene TRBJ2-5; TRBD1 is a possible D gene (7 bases). DNA of the CDR3: TGTGCCAGCAGTGAAGCCGGGGCAGGGGGGGAGACCCAGTACTTC. Translated: CASSEAGAGGETQYF.